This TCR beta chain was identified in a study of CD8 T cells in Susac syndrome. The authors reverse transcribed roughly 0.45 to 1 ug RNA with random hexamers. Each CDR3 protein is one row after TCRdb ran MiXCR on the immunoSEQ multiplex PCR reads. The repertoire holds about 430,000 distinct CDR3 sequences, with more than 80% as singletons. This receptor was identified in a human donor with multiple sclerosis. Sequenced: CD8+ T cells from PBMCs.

CDR3 sequence: CAWRPGHAGNTIYF. As DNA, the CDR3 is TGTGCCTGGAGACCCGGGCATGCTGGAAACACCATATATTTT. V gene TRBV30 combines with J gene TRBJ1-3, with D unresolved. Trimming pared 3 bases from V and 2 bases from J, leaving 11 bases between. CDR1 is GTSNPN and CDR2 is SVGIG in the germline V gene (reference sequence). The CDR3 has 14 residues.